One sample yielded the 13 T cell receptor beta chains listed below, sequenced in a study of T-cell memory formation after mild COVID-19. TCRdb reprocessed the 5' RACE reads with MiXCR, giving one entry per CDR3 protein. The top ten hold around a fifth of the sample, which has roughly 300,000 distinct CDR3 sequences, roughly 8.2% seen once. Material for sequencing was PBMCs or a T cell subset sorted from them (not recorded which). All receptors derive from a man between 18 and 29 years old who had mild COVID-19 (a few samples of this study predate the infection). Cell type and time point are not known.

The chain is built from TRBV2 and TRBJ1-5; TRBD1 aligns across 7 bases. V gave up 4 bases and J gave up 0 bases; unmatched junction bases: 3. The CDR3 spans 15 residues. Germline-derived CDR1 and CDR2 are SNHLY and FYNNEI. This CDR3 reads CASSGQGPSNQPQHF. The CDR3 nucleotides read TGTGCCAGCAGTGGACAGGGACCTAGCAATCAGCCCCAGCATTTT.

The chain couples TRBV4-1 to TRBJ2-1, with 7 bases aligning to TRBD2. The CDR3 totals 15 residues. V was pared by 1 base and J by 2 bases, with 2 bases of the junction left unmatched. Germline CDR1 MGHRA, CDR2 YSYEKL. The CDR3, as DNA: TGCGCCAGCAGCCAAGGGACTAGACCCTACAATGAGCAGTTCTTC. It yields the protein CASSQGTRPYNEQFF.

The table lists this clonotype with a few counts. The chain links TRBV2 to TRBJ1-6; 7 bases map to TRBD1. Germline CDR1 reads SNHLY; CDR2 reads FYNNEI. This CDR3 region has 14 residues. V lost 5 bases to trimming and J lost 10 bases; unmatched junction nucleotides: 8. CDR3 region: CASSTDRARSPLHF. In nucleotides, the CDR3 is TGTGCCAGCAGTACAGACAGGGCTCGGTCACCCCTCCACTTT. Full variable domain (missing parts from reference TRBV2 and TRBJ1-6): EPEVTQTPSHQVTQMGQEVILRCVPISNHLYFYWYRQILGQKVEFLVSFYNNEISEKSEIFDDQFSVERPDGSNFTLKIRSTKLEDSAMYFCASSTDRARSPLHFGNGTRLTVT.

This rearrangement joins TRBV15 to TRBJ1-2; unclear D gene. There are 15 residues in the CDR3. V was trimmed by 3 bases and J by 4 bases, leaving 15 bases between them. Germline values: CDR1 LNHNV, CDR2 YYDKDF (reference sequence). In nucleotides, the CDR3 is TGTGCCACCAGCAGCCAATCTGCTGGGTTCTATGGCTACACCTTC. It yields the protein CATSSQSAGFYGYTF.

This clonotype was seen more than once but under ten times. The chain combines TRBV15 with TRBJ1-4; D ambiguous. CDR1 and CDR2 from the germline V gene are LNHNV and YYDKDF (reference sequence). The CDR3 is made up of 16 amino acids. V was trimmed by 1 base and J by 3 bases, leaving 12 bases between them. CDR3 loop: CATSRGSADSNEKLFF. CDR3 coding DNA: TGTGCCACCAGCAGAGGTTCCGCGGACTCTAATGAAAAACTGTTTTTT.

This chain joins TRBV6-2 or TRBV6-3 and TRBJ2-6; the D gene could be TRBD1 or TRBD2 (5 bases each). CDR3 length: 15 residues. Trimming cost V 8 bases and J 0 bases, with 11 bases left between them. From germline, CDR1 is MNHEY and CDR2 SVGEGT. The CDR3 region is CASCGGYSGANVLTF. CDR3 bases: TGTGCCAGCTGTGGGGGTTACTCTGGGGCCAACGTCCTGACTTTC.

This clonotype turned up a few times. This sequence joins TRBV7-9 and TRBJ2-2, with D perhaps TRBD2 (6 bases). From germline, CDR1 is SEHNR and CDR2 FQNEAQ (reference sequence). Trimming cost V 5 bases and J 4 bases, with 17 bases left between them. The CDR3 consists of 16 residues. CDR3 nucleotides: TGTGCCAGCAGCCGCCGGGCGGGAAGCATCACCGGGGAGCTGTTTTTT. Residues: CASSRRAGSITGELFF.

This clonotype has only a few counts. The chain has TRBV7-9 and TRBJ1-4; TRBD1 matches 9 bases. The junction had 8 bases not matched to a gene; V was cut back by 3 bases and J by 3 bases. The CDR3 length is 17 residues. Germline V gives CDR1 SEHNR, CDR2 FQNEAQ (reference sequence). CDR3 sequence (DNA): TGTGCCAGCAGCTTCGGACAGGGGCGAGGGTCTAATGAAAAACTGTTTTTT. This encodes CASSFGQGRGSNEKLFF.

This clonotype occurred a few times. This chain uses TRBV12-3 or TRBV12-4 with TRBJ2-2, with 7 bases lining up with TRBD1. V lost 6 bases and J lost 7; bases outside the gene matches: 5. The CDR3 sequence is 13 residues long. CDR3 DNA sequence: TGTGCCAGCAGGACAGGGTTCGACGGGGAGCTGTTTTTT. This encodes CASRTGFDGELFF.

This clonotype was seen at least ten times. The rearrangement uses TRBV7-2 and TRBJ2-5; 11 bases are a match to TRBD2. The V gene end was trimmed by 3 bases and the J gene end by 7 bases; junction bases not matched to a gene: 1. This CDR3 is built from 13 residues. Germline V gives CDR1 SGHTA, CDR2 FQGNSA. The CDR3 bases are TGTGCCAGCAGCTTCGGGACTAGCGGGACCCAGTACTTC. Translation: CASSFGTSGTQYF.

This clonotype was picked up many times. This chain uses TRBV12-3 or TRBV12-4 with TRBJ1-5, with D uncertain. The CDR3 sequence is 11 residues long. V lost 7 bases and J lost 1, with 2 bases in between. The CDR3 DNA reads TGTGCCAGCATGAGCAATCAGCCCCAGCATTTT. Translation gives CASMSNQPQHF.

This clonotype has just a few counts. The chain links TRBV12-3 or TRBV12-4 to TRBJ1-6, with D maybe TRBD1 (6 bases). Trimming left V 2 bases short and J 5 bases short, with 10 bases between. CDR3 length: 15 amino acids. CDR3 coding DNA: TGTGCCAGCAGTTTACGGACAGCGAATAATTCACCCCTCCACTTT. It codes for CASSLRTANNSPLHF.

This clonotype appeared a few times. V and J are TRBV6-1 and TRBJ2-5; TRBD1 agrees at 9 bases. V gave up 6 bases and J gave up 4 bases; unmatched junction bases: 9. CDR3 length: 15 amino acids. Germline CDR1 reads MNHNS; CDR2 reads SASEGT. The CDR3 sequence: CASRRVRDRVETQYF. CDR3 bases: TGTGCCAGCAGGAGAGTCCGGGACAGGGTAGAGACCCAGTACTTC.